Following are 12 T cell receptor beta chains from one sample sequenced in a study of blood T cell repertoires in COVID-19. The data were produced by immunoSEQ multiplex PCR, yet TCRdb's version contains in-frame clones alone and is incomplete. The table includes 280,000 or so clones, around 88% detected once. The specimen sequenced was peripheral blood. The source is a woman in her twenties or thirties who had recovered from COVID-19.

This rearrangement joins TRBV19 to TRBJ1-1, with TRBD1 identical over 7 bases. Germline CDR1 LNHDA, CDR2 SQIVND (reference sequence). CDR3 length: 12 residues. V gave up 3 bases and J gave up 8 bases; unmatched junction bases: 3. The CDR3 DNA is TGTGCCAGTAGTATCTACAGGGGAGAAGCTTTCTTT. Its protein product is CASSIYRGEAFF.

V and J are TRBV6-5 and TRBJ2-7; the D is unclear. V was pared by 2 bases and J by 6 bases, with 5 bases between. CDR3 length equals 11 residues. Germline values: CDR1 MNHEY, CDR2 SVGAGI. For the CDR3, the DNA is TGTGCCAGCAGTTACGGCGGCGAGCAGTACTTC. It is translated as CASSYGGEQYF.

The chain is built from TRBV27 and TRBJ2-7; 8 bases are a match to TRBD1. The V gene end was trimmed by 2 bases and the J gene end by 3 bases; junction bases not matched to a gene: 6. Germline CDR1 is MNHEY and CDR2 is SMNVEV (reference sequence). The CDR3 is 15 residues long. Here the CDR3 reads CASSLGGTGYYEQYF. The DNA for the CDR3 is TGTGCCAGCAGTTTAGGAGGGACAGGATACTACGAGCAGTACTTC.

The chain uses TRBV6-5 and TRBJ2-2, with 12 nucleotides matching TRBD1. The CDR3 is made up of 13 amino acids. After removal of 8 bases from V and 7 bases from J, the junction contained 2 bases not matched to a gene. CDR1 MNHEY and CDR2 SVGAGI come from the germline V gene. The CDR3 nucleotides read TGTGCCAGCCGGGACAGGGGGCTCGGGGAGCTGTTTTTT. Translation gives CASRDRGLGELFF.

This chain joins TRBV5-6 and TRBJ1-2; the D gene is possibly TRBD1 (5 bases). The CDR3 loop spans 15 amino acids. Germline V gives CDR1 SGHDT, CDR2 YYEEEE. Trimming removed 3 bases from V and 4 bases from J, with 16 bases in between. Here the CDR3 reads CASSWQLGGFYGYTF. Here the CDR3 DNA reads TGTGCCAGCAGCTGGCAACTTGGGGGGTTCTATGGCTACACCTTC.

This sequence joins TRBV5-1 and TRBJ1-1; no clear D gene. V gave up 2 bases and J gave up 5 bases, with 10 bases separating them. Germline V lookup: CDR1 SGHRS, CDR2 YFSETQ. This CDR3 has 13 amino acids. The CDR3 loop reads CASSFPGSTEAFF. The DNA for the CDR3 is TGCGCCAGCAGCTTTCCGGGGTCTACTGAAGCTTTCTTT.

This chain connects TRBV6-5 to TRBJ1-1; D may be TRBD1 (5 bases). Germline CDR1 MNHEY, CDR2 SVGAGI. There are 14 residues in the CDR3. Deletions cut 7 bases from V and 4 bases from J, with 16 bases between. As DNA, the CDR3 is TGTGCCAGCACCTTCGGAAGGGGAAGCACTGAAGCTTTCTTT. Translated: CASTFGRGSTEAFF.

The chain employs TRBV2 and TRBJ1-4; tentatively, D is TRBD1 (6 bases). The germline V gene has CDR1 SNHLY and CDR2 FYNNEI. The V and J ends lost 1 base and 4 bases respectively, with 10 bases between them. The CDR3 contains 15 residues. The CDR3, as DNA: TGTGCCAGCAGTGAAGGGACAGCGATTAATGAAAAACTGTTTTTT. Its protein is CASSEGTAINEKLFF.

CDR3 nucleotide sequence: TGTGCCAGCAGGGGGGGTACCTACGAGCAGTACTTC. Its translation: CASRGGTYEQYF. The chain carries TRBV6-5 and TRBJ2-7; TRBD2 is a possible D gene (6 bases). Between the trimmed V and J ends, which lost 6 bases and 2 bases, there was a span of 8 bases. The CDR3 runs to 12 residues. Germline V gene lookup returns CDR1 MNHEY and CDR2 SVGAGI.

The CDR3 bases are TGCGCCAGCAGCCAAACGTCCGGGTCTGGAAACACCATATATTTT. It encodes CASSQTSGSGNTIYF. The rearrangement uses TRBV4-1 and TRBJ1-3; D is unresolved. The CDR3 length is 15 residues. Germline V lookup: CDR1 MGHRA, CDR2 YSYEKL. The V end lost 2 bases, the J end lost 1 base, and 9 bases lay between the germline ends.

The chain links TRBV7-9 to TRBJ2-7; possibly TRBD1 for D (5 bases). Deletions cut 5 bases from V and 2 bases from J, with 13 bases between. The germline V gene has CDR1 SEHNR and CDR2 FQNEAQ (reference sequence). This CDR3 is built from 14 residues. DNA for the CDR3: TGTGCCAGCAGCGGACAAGACAGACCCTACGAGCAGTACTTC. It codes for CASSGQDRPYEQYF.

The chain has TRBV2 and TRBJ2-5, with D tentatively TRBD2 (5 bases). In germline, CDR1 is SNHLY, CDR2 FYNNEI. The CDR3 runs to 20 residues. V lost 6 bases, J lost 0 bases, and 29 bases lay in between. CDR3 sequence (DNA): TGTGCCAGCAGCCAAAGACTTCCCGGAGACGGGGATTTGTACCAAGAGACCCAGTACTTC. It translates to CASSQRLPGDGDLYQETQYF. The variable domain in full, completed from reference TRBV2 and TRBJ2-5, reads EPEVTQTPSHQVTQMGQEVILRCVPISNHLYFYWYRQILGQKVEFLVSFYNNEISEKSEIFDDQFSVERPDGSNFTLKIRSTKLEDSAMYFCASSQRLPGDGDLYQETQYFGPGTRLLVL.